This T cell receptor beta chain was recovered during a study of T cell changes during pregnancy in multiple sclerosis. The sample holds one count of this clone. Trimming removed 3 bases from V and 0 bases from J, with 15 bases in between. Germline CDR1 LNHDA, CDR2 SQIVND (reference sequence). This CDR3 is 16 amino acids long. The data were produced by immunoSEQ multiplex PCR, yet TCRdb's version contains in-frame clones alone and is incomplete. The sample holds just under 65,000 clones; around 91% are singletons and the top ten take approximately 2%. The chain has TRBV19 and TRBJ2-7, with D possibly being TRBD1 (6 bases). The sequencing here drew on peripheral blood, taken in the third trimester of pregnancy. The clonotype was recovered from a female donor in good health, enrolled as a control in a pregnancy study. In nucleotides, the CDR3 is TGTGCCAGTAGTATTTCAACCAGGGACACCTCCTACGAGCAGTACTTC. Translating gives CASSISTRDTSYEQYF.